One and the same sample provided the 10 T cell receptor beta chains below, sequenced in a study of T cells after yellow fever vaccination (dated by TCRdb to between 2018 and 2021). What this sample's treatment or condition label stands for: live attenuated yellow fever vaccine strain. Library preparation was by 5' RACE. The sequencing machine was an Illumina HiSeq 2500. TCRdb reran the public reads through fastp at Q25 and MiXCR, keeping productive beta chains. Every entry covers one CDR3 protein and lists the most common genes and DNA from its rows. Across this sample there are hundreds of thousands of distinct CDR3 sequences, with about 14% seen only once. The ten largest clones capture 11% to 15% of the sample. The input for sequencing was PBMCs, taken on the day of the yellow fever booster vaccination. These receptors all come from a man younger than 40 who received the YFV17D yellow fever vaccine.

The table lists this clonotype with a few counts. V gene TRBV7-8 combines with J gene TRBJ2-7; 13 positions match TRBD2. The junction had 15 bases not matched to a gene; V was cut back by 1 base and J by 6 bases. The CDR3 has 19 amino acids. Germline lookup yields CDR1 SGHVS and CDR2 FQNEAQ. Here the CDR3 DNA reads TGTGCCAGCAGCTTAGGGTGCAGCCGGACTAGCGGGAGAGGGTGCGAGCAGTACTTC. As protein: CASSLGCSRTSGRGCEQYF. The full variable domain, rest sourced from reference TRBV7-8 and TRBJ2-7, is GAGVSQSPRYKVAKRGQDVALRCDPISGHVSLFWYQQALGQGPEFLTYFQNEAQLDKSGLPSDRFFAERPEGSVSTLKIQRTQQEDSAVYLCASSLGCSRTSGRGCEQYFGPGTRLTVT.

This clonotype was counted a few times. The chain is built from TRBV29-1 and TRBJ2-7; the match to TRBD2 covers 7 bases. The germline V gene has CDR1 SQVTM and CDR2 ANQGSEA. Germline trimming cut 5 bases from V and 1 base from J; bases unmatched to any gene: 2. The CDR3 extends over 12 amino acids. This CDR3 is CSVRGVSYEQYF. CDR3 in DNA: TGCAGCGTTCGGGGGGTTTCCTACGAGCAGTACTTC.

This clonotype showed up just a few times. The rearrangement uses TRBV12-3 or TRBV12-4 and TRBJ2-6; D may be TRBD1 or TRBD2 (5 bases each). This CDR3 region has 15 residues. Trimming removed 3 bases at V and 4 bases at J, with 10 bases between. In DNA form, the CDR3 reads TGTGCCAGCAGTTTCGCAGGGACCGGGGCCAACGTCCTGACTTTC. Its translation is CASSFAGTGANVLTF.

This clonotype was detected a few times. The chain is built from TRBV20-1 and TRBJ1-5; 8 bases fit TRBD1. Germline V gene sequence: CDR1 DFQATT, CDR2 SNEGSKA (reference sequence). The V gene end was trimmed by 6 bases and the J gene end by 3 bases; junction bases not matched to a gene: 4. The CDR3 loop spans 13 amino acids. In DNA, the CDR3 is TGCAGTGCCCGACAGGGGCCCAATCAGCCCCAGCATTTT. Its protein product is CSARQGPNQPQHF.

The rearrangement joins TRBV12-3 or TRBV12-4 to TRBJ2-7; no definite D call. Between the trimmed V and J ends, which lost 6 bases and 5 bases, there was a span of 11 bases. The CDR3 runs to 12 residues. CDR3 in DNA: TGTGCCAGCAGCCCTTCCAGCAACGAGCAGTACTTC. Residues: CASSPSSNEQYF.

CDR3 in DNA: TGTGCCAGCTCACTTGCTTCCTACTCCTACAATGAGCAGTTCTTC. Its protein is CASSLASYSYNEQFF. The rearrangement joins TRBV18 to TRBJ2-1, with D unclear. The germline gives CDR1 KGHSH, CDR2 LQKENI. The CDR3 sequence is 15 residues long. V shed 4 bases and J shed 0 bases, with 10 bases lying between them. The full variable domain, with the rest looked up from reference TRBV18 and TRBJ2-1, is NAGVMQNPRHLVRRRGQEARLRCSPMKGHSHVYWYRQLPEEGLKFMVYLQKENIIDESGMPKERFSAEFPKEGPSILRIQQVVRGDSAAYFCASSLASYSYNEQFFGPGTRLTVL.

This clonotype was counted between two and nine times. J is TRBJ2-7 and V is TRBV19, with D unresolved. Trimming cost V 7 bases and J 0 bases, with 13 bases left between them. Germline V gene data show CDR1 as LNHDA and CDR2 as SQIVND (reference sequence). The length of the CDR3 is 14 residues. CDR3 residues: CASKTDPSSYEQYF. In nucleotides, the CDR3 is TGTGCCAGTAAGACTGATCCCAGCTCCTACGAGCAGTACTTC.

The V call is TRBV20-1, the J call TRBJ1-5; D is ambiguous. Germline assignment: CDR1 DFQATT and CDR2 SNEGSKA (reference sequence). This CDR3 spans 12 amino acids. Trimming stripped 6 bases from V and 3 bases from J, with 9 bases between. The CDR3 reads CSALPPNQPQHF. CDR3 DNA sequence: TGCAGTGCATTGCCGCCCAATCAGCCCCAGCATTTT.

The chain is built from TRBV28 and TRBJ2-7, with D perhaps TRBD1 or TRBD2 (9 bases each). The CDR3 is 19 residues long. CDR1 MDHEN and CDR2 SYDVKM come from the germline V gene. V lost 4 bases, J lost 3 bases, and 28 bases lay in between. CDR3: CASSSGTGFSGLAFYEQYF. The CDR3, as DNA: TGTGCCAGCAGTTCAGGGACAGGGTTTTCCGGACTAGCGTTCTACGAGCAGTACTTC.

The chain employs TRBV20-1 and TRBJ2-1; 8 bases match TRBD2. Germline V gene lookup returns CDR1 DFQATT and CDR2 SNEGSKA (reference sequence). The CDR3 extends over 14 amino acids. The ends lost 3 bases at V and 4 bases at J; junction bases unmatched: 5. For the CDR3, the DNA is TGCAGTGCTAGGAGCGGGAGCCGGTACAATGAGCAGTTCTTC. Encoded protein: CSARSGSRYNEQFF.